This T cell receptor (beta chain) comes out of a study of blood T cell repertoires in COVID-19. This CDR3 is built from 14 residues. V was clipped by 0 bases and J by 0 bases, with 5 bases between them. Per germline, CDR1 LGHDT and CDR2 YNNKEL (reference sequence). Original methodology: Researchers report that nucleated cell counts were estimated from reference gene primer amplification. The assay was immunoSEQ multiplex PCR, and TCRdb's table has in-frame clones only and misses some. D and trimming were read from the DNA, whereas the V and J calls and clone size are those reported in that table. This table holds 30,000 to 50,000 clones, about 85% found once.

What was sequenced was peripheral blood. The chain recombines TRBV3-1 (or the pseudogene TRBV3-2) with TRBJ1-1, with TRBD1 as a possible D gene (5 bases). The receptor's source is a man aged 60-69 years with acute or convalescent COVID-19. The CDR3 sequence is CASSQDRVNTEAFF. The CDR3 region has the DNA TGTGCCAGCAGCCAAGACAGGGTGAACACTGAAGCTTTCTTT.